These 2 T cell receptor beta chains were all obtained from the same sample, sequenced in a study of cytomegalovirus exposure and HLA in healthy donors. Researchers ran the PCR with 60 Vbeta and 13 Jbeta primers. Profiling relied on immunoSEQ multiplex PCR, and the TCRdb table lists in-frame clones only, not all of them. The sample shows 200,000 or so clones, around 64% of them seen only once. Sequenced sample: PBMCs. Source of these receptors: a man aged 35 to 55 in good health and CMV-seropositive.

This clone turned up a few times. This chain links TRBV10-1 with TRBJ2-7, with 7 nucleotides matching TRBD1. The V gene's germline CDR1 is WNHNN and CDR2 SYGVQD (reference sequence). CDR3 length: 14 residues. Trimming cost V 3 bases and J 5 bases; bases outside gene matches: 7. CDR3 DNA: TGCGCCAGCAGTGAAGGAGACAGGGACGACGAGCAGTACTTC. This gives the protein CASSEGDRDDEQYF.

The V and J genes are TRBV2 and TRBJ2-3; D gene uncertain. Per the germline V gene, CDR1 is SNHLY and CDR2 is FYNNEI. The CDR3 extends over 12 amino acids. Trimming pared 6 bases from V and 5 bases from J, leaving 9 bases between. Here the CDR3 reads CASRGRGDTQYF. Written as DNA, the CDR3 is TGTGCCAGCAGAGGCCGAGGAGATACGCAGTATTTT.